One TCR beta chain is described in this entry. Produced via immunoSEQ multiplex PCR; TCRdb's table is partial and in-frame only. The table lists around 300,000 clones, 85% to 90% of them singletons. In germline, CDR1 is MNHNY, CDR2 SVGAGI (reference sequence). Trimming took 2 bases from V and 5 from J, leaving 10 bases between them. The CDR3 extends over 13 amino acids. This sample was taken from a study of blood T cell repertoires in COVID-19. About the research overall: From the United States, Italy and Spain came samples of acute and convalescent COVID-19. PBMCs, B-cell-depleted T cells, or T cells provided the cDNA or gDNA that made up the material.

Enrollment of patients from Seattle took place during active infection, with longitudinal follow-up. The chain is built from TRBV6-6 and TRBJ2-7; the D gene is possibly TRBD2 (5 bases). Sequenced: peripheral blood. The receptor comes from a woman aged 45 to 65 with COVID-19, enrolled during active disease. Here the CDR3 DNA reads TGTGCCAGCAGTTACCGGACTCTCGACGAGCAGTACTTC. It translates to CASSYRTLDEQYF.